This TCR beta chain was identified in a study of T cell clonality in common variable immunodeficiency. TCRdb's table, derived via immunoSEQ multiplex PCR, lists solely in-frame clones and lacks some. This sample comprises 50,000 or so clones, none seen once only. This clone was seen many times. Antigen unknown. The read ends 3 residues before the CDR3 terminus; that terminus is restored from the germline J gene. The ends lost 9 bases at V and 1 base at J; junction bases unmatched: 4. The CDR3 is made up of 14 amino acids. In germline, CDR1 is SNHLY, CDR2 FYNNEI. General study points: Fewer deletions and N-nucleotide insertions were reportedly seen in common variable immunodeficiency TCR beta sequences.

This clonotype originated in a person between 18 and 70 years old in good health. Sequenced material: peripheral blood mononuclear cells. The chain uses TRBV2 and TRBJ2-4; TRBD2 matches 9 bases. The CDR3 sequence: CASLAGTAKNIQYF. CDR3 bases read: TGTGCCAGTCTAGCGGGAACGGCCAAAAACATT.